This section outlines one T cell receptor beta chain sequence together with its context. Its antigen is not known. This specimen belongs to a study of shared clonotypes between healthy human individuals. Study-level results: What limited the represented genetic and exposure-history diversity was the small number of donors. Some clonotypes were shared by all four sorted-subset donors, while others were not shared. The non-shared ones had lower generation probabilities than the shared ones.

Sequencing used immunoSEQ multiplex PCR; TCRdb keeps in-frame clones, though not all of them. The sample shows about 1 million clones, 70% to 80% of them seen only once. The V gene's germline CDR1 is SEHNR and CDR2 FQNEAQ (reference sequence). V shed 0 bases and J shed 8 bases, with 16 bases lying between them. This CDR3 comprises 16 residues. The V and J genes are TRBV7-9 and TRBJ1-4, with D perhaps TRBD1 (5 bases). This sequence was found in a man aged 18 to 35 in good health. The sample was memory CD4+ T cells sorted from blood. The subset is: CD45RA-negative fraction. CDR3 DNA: TGTGCCAGCAGCTTAGCAGGGACCCGTTTTAAGGAAAAACTGTTTTTT. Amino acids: CASSLAGTRFKEKLFF.